The 13 T cell receptor beta chains given below trace back to one sample, sequenced in a study of Ad26.COV2.S vaccination and SARS-CoV-2 variants. Profiled with immunoSEQ multiplex PCR; TCRdb holds only in-frame clones, not every one. The sample has 46,000 or so clones; 83% are singletons. Sequencing used peripheral blood, obtained after recovery from COVID-19. These receptors were obtained from a human donor who had recovered from COVID-19.

J is TRBJ1-4 and V is TRBV5-1, with D possibly TRBD1 on 5 matching bases. V lost 0 bases, J lost 4 bases, and 7 bases lay in between. The germline CDR1 and CDR2 sequences are SGHRS and YFSETQ. The CDR3 extends over 14 amino acids. CDR3 amino acids: CASSLGQRNEKLFF. In DNA, the CDR3 is TGCGCCAGCAGCTTGGGACAGCGTAATGAAAAACTGTTTTTT.

For the CDR3, the DNA is TGTGCCAGCAGTTCCCGGAGGGAGCAGTACTTC. It is translated as CASSSRREQYF. This chain connects TRBV6-5 to TRBJ2-7; D possibly corresponds to TRBD2 (5 bases). CDR3 length: 11 residues. The germline V and J ends were trimmed by 4 bases and 7 bases, with 8 bases remaining between them. From germline, CDR1 is MNHEY and CDR2 SVGAGI.

The rearrangement joins TRBV7-3 to TRBJ2-3; perhaps D is TRBD1 or TRBD2 (6 bases each). The CDR3 loop spans 14 amino acids. Germline V lookup: CDR1 SGHTA, CDR2 FQGTGA. V gave up 5 bases and J gave up 6 bases, with 15 bases separating them. The CDR3 bases are TGTGCCAGCAGCCAAATGGGGGGCCCGGATACGCAGTATTTT. This gives the protein CASSQMGGPDTQYF.

The chain combines TRBV7-2 with TRBJ2-1; 13 bases are shared with TRBD2. V shed 5 bases and J 6 bases; nucleotides not matched to a gene: 7. Germline V gene lookup returns CDR1 SGHTA and CDR2 FQGNSA. The CDR3 covers 16 residues. The chain's CDR3 is CASSPPGLAGLNEQFF. The CDR3, as DNA: TGTGCCAGCAGCCCGCCGGGACTAGCGGGACTCAATGAGCAGTTCTTC.

J is TRBJ1-2 and V is TRBV5-1; 8 positions match TRBD1. V shed 4 bases and J 5 bases; nucleotides not matched to a gene: 4. The CDR3 length is 13 residues. CDR1 is SGHRS and CDR2 is YFSETQ in the germline V gene. CDR3: CASSAQGVYGYTF. CDR3 nucleotide sequence: TGCGCCAGCAGCGCACAGGGGGTTTATGGCTACACCTTC.

V usage is TRBV5-1 and J usage is TRBJ1-1, with D possibly being TRBD1 (5 bases). The CDR3 totals 14 residues. The germline gives CDR1 SGHRS, CDR2 YFSETQ. The V gene lost 2 bases and the J gene lost 4 bases, with 12 bases spanning the gap. CDR3 sequence reads: CASSFSSGGTEAFF. CDR3 coding DNA: TGCGCCAGCAGCTTTAGTTCTGGGGGCACTGAAGCTTTCTTT.

The chain recombines TRBV5-1 with TRBJ2-2, with 9 bases matching TRBD2. V was clipped by 0 bases and J by 0 bases; unmatched bases: 3. The CDR3 has 17 residues. Germline lookup yields CDR1 SGHRS and CDR2 YFSETQ. CDR3 sequence reads: CASSLEGGRANTGELFF. CDR3 in DNA: TGCGCCAGCAGCTTGGAAGGCGGGAGGGCGAACACCGGGGAGCTGTTTTTT. The variable domain in full, completed from reference TRBV5-1 and TRBJ2-2, reads KAGVTQTPRYLIKTRGQQVTLSCSPISGHRSVSWYQQTPGQGLQFLFEYFSETQRNKGNFPGRFSGRQFSNSRSEMNVSTLELGDSALYLCASSLEGGRANTGELFFGEGSRLTVL.

The genes are TRBV19 and TRBJ1-3; no firm D call. Trimming removed 2 bases from V and 0 bases from J, with 8 bases in between. This CDR3 is 15 amino acids long. CDR1 and CDR2 from the germline V gene are LNHDA and SQIVND (reference sequence). The CDR3 sequence: CASSIQSSSGNTIYF. CDR3 coding DNA: TGTGCCAGTAGTATACAGTCGAGCTCTGGAAACACCATATATTTT.

The rearrangement joins TRBV19 to TRBJ2-1, with TRBD2 matching over 9 bases. The germline gives CDR1 LNHDA, CDR2 SQIVND (reference sequence). The CDR3 runs 14 residues. Unmatched junction bases numbered 5, after V lost 7 bases and J lost 4 bases. Here the CDR3 reads CASKSSGRYNEQFF. CDR3 sequence (DNA): TGTGCCAGTAAAAGTAGCGGGAGATACAATGAGCAGTTCTTC.

J is TRBJ1-1 and V is TRBV30, with TRBD1 identical over 9 bases. With 1 base clipped from V and 5 bases from J, the junction kept 11 bases outside the gene matches. CDR1 is GTSNPN, CDR2 SVGIG, per germline (reference sequence). The CDR3 covers 16 residues. In nucleotides, the CDR3 is TGTGCCTGGAGTGGAGGGACAGGGAGGGTAAAAACTGAAGCTTTCTTT. As protein: CAWSGGTGRVKTEAFF.

The V gene is TRBV2, the J gene TRBJ2-2; 10 nucleotides align to TRBD1. The CDR3 spans 15 residues. Losses at the gene ends were 4 bases for V and 5 bases for J; bases not matched to a gene: 4. Germline loops: CDR1 SNHLY, CDR2 FYNNEI. As DNA, the CDR3 is TGTGCCAGCAGTGGCGGACAGGGGGGGACCGGGGAGCTGTTTTTT. Translating gives CASSGGQGGTGELFF.

The CDR3 protein is CASDRWEGGPFYGYTF. The CDR3 DNA reads as TGTGCTAGTGATAGGTGGGAAGGGGGGCCGTTCTATGGCTACACCTTC. The rearrangement uses TRBV12-5 and TRBJ1-2, with D possibly TRBD1 on 6 matching bases. From germline, CDR1 is LGHNT and CDR2 FRNRAP. There are 16 residues in the CDR3. V was shortened by 7 bases and J by 4 bases, with 22 bases between the two germline ends. Together with reference TRBV12-5 and TRBJ1-2, the CDR3 gives the full variable domain: DARVTQTPRHKVTEMGQEVTMRCQPILGHNTVFWYRQTMMQGLELLAYFRNRAPLDDSGMPKDRFSAEMPDATLATLKIQPSEPRDSAVYFCASDRWEGGPFYGYTFGSGTRLTVV.

This chain uses TRBV18 with TRBJ2-7, with D unresolved. The CDR3 is 13 amino acids. The germline gives CDR1 KGHSH, CDR2 LQKENI. V was trimmed by 2 bases and J by 2 bases, leaving 7 bases between them. The CDR3 here is CASSPESTYEQYF. DNA of the CDR3: TGTGCCAGCTCACCAGAGTCGACCTACGAGCAGTACTTC.